The clone carrying this T cell receptor beta chain was detected a few times. The antigen is undetermined. The V end lost 4 bases, the J end lost 6 bases, and 15 bases lay between the germline ends. There are 14 residues in the CDR3. Germline values: CDR1 GTSNPN, CDR2 SVGIG (reference sequence). The sample is drawn from a study of beta chain features in type 1 diabetes. Across the study: All samples yielded 100 million to 140 million examined sorted cells. The study's findings and limits: A moderate, significant TCRB CDR3 shortening appeared in type 1 diabetes across four CD4+ subsets.

CD4+ cells of the naive, central memory, regulatory and stem cell-like memory types were sorted via CD45RO/CCR7/CD25/CD127/CD95/CD27. Purity exceeding 95% was reached by all sorted populations. Investigators reverse transcribed all isolated RNA, so they sequenced expressed TCRB transcripts. Some clones are missing from TCRdb's copy, which holds only in-frame ones; the method was immunoSEQ multiplex PCR. The top ten hold 0.04% of the sample, which has 600,000 or so clones, roughly 13% seen once. The chain is built from TRBV30 and TRBJ2-2, with D tentatively TRBD2 (5 bases). The sequenced sample was naive CD4+ T cells from blood. The receptor comes from a man younger than 30 with type 1 diabetes. The CDR3 bases are TGTGCCTGGACCTCGGGGAATATGGCCGGGGAGCTGTTTTTT. The encoded protein is CAWTSGNMAGELFF.